A single sample gave rise to the 24 T cell receptor beta chains below, sequenced in a study of blood T cell repertoires in COVID-19 (dated by TCRdb to about 2020). The library relied on the immunoSEQ multiplex PCR assay. Here the immuneACCESS table is served through TCRdb, limited to in-frame sequences with V and J called. Missing clones are a known gap in these copies; in checked studies unresolved V genes cover under half, and the rest lacks a known reason. Across this sample there are roughly 130,000 clones, with roughly four fifths seen only once. The ten largest clones represent less than 15% of the sample. Material for sequencing was peripheral blood. The source of these receptors is a man aged 80 or over with acute or convalescent COVID-19.

The chain has TRBV7-3 and TRBJ2-7; D might be TRBD1 (6 bases). V dropped 0 bases and J dropped 10 bases, with 16 bases sitting between them. The length of the CDR3 is 14 residues. Looked up from germline, CDR1 is SGHTA and CDR2 is FQGTGA. The CDR3 here is CASSLTGRGGRQYF. CDR3 coding DNA: TGTGCCAGCAGCTTAACGGGACGAGGGGGTCGTCAGTACTTC. Together with reference TRBV7-3 and TRBJ2-7, the CDR3 gives the full variable domain: GAGVSQTPSNKVTEKGKYVELRCDPISGHTALYWYRQSLGQGPEFLIYFQGTGAADDSGLPNDRFFAVRPEGSVSTLKIQRTERGDSAVYLCASSLTGRGGRQYFGPGTRLTVT.

The genes are TRBV3-1 (or the pseudogene TRBV3-2) and TRBJ2-2; weak D call: TRBD2 (6 bases). CDR1 is LGHDT, CDR2 YNNKEL, per germline (reference sequence). This CDR3 spans 12 amino acids. With 8 bases removed from V and 4 bases from J, the gap between germline ends came to 8 bases. This CDR3 is CASWDSTGELFF. CDR3 nucleotides: TGTGCCAGCTGGGACTCCACCGGGGAGCTGTTTTTT.

The gene calls are TRBV15 and TRBJ1-5; D perhaps matches TRBD1 (6 bases). Trimming stripped 6 bases from V and 6 bases from J, with 18 bases between. The CDR3 has 15 residues. Germline V lookup: CDR1 LNHNV, CDR2 YYDKDF (reference sequence). The CDR3 region is CATSAPGGAGQPQHF. The DNA for the CDR3 is TGTGCCACCAGTGCTCCTGGGGGCGCCGGTCAGCCCCAGCATTTT.

The J gene is TRBJ2-3, the V gene TRBV20-1; 10 bases are a match to TRBD2. The CDR3 length is 16 residues. With V trimmed by 3 bases and J by 5 bases, 11 bases remained unmatched. Germline V lookup: CDR1 DFQATT, CDR2 SNEGSKA (reference sequence). CDR3 coding DNA: TGCAGTGCTAGTTTTCGAAGCGGGGGGGCGATAGATACGCAGTATTTT. Translating it yields CSASFRSGGAIDTQYF.

This clone appeared once. The chain has TRBV6-6 and TRBJ2-7; possibly TRBD1 for D (5 bases). Germline V gives CDR1 MNHNY, CDR2 SVGAGI (reference sequence). The CDR3 loop spans 14 amino acids. Between the trimmed V and J ends, which lost 6 bases and 4 bases, there was a span of 16 bases. CDR3 DNA: TGTGCCAGCAGGAAGGGGCAGGGTGCTTACGAGCAGTACTTC. It yields the protein CASRKGQGAYEQYF.

V usage is TRBV2 and J usage is TRBJ1-2, with D possibly matching TRBD1 (5 bases). Trimming left V 4 bases short and J 4 bases short, with 13 bases between. Germline V gene sequence: CDR1 SNHLY, CDR2 FYNNEI. The CDR3 extends over 14 amino acids. CDR3 DNA: TGTGCCAGCAGTGGGCAGGGCGAAACCTATGGCTACACCTTC. Translation: CASSGQGETYGYTF.

The V and J genes are TRBV10-3 and TRBJ2-7; no reliable D call. Germline CDR1 and CDR2: ENHRY and SYGVKD. V lost 4 bases to trimming and J lost 1 base, with 8 bases between them. The CDR3 loop spans 13 amino acids. The CDR3 bases are TGTGCCATCAGTGGGCGGCTTTCCTACGAGCAGTACTTC. Its protein is CAISGRLSYEQYF.

The chain couples TRBV10-2 to TRBJ1-5; the match to TRBD1 covers 12 bases. This CDR3 contains 15 residues. The germline V gene has CDR1 WSHSY and CDR2 SAAADI. The J segment lost 6 bases and the V segment lost 2 bases, leaving 2 bases of the junction unmatched. CDR3: CASSEGTGGSQPQHF. The CDR3 DNA sequence: TGCGCCAGCAGTGAGGGGACAGGGGGCAGTCAGCCCCAGCATTTT.

This chain connects TRBV18 to TRBJ2-7; D remains ambiguous. Per the germline V gene, CDR1 is KGHSH and CDR2 is LQKENI. The V and J ends lost 3 bases and 2 bases respectively, with 11 bases between them. CDR3 length: 14 residues. The CDR3 is CASSPGPGPYEQYF. The DNA for the CDR3 is TGTGCCAGCTCACCGGGCCCTGGCCCCTACGAGCAGTACTTC.

The chain carries TRBV3-1 (or the pseudogene TRBV3-2) and TRBJ2-7; 7 positions agree with TRBD1. V was pared by 4 bases and J by 10 bases, with 7 bases of the junction left unmatched. CDR1 and CDR2 from the germline V gene are LGHDT and YNNKEL (reference sequence). The CDR3 runs 12 residues. The CDR3 nucleotides are TGTGCCAGCAGCCCAGACAGGGACAAACAGTACTTC. It specifies CASSPDRDKQYF.

J is TRBJ2-5 and V is TRBV9, with D possibly TRBD2 on 5 matching bases. This CDR3 is 15 amino acids long. V lost 4 bases to trimming and J lost 1 base, with 14 bases between them. CDR1 and CDR2 (germline): SGDLS, YYNGEE. The CDR3 DNA follows: TGTGCCAGCAGCCCTACCCTGGACTCCCAAGAGACCCAGTACTTC. Translating it yields CASSPTLDSQETQYF.

V and J are TRBV7-2 and TRBJ2-1, with 7 nucleotides matching TRBD2. V was clipped by 5 bases and J by 0 bases; unmatched bases: 1. The CDR3 totals 14 residues. From germline, CDR1 is SGHTA and CDR2 FQGNSA. The chain's CDR3 is CASSPGGSYNEQFF. The CDR3 DNA is TGTGCCAGCAGCCCGGGAGGCTCCTACAATGAGCAGTTCTTC.

The rearrangement uses TRBV5-1 and TRBJ2-7; 9 nucleotides line up with TRBD1. The V segment lost 4 bases and the J segment 3 bases; nucleotides outside the gene matches: 8. Germline assignment: CDR1 SGHRS and CDR2 YFSETQ. This CDR3 is built from 15 residues. Here the CDR3 reads CASSASRTGDYEQYF. The DNA of the CDR3 is TGCGCCAGCAGCGCCTCTCGGACAGGGGACTACGAGCAGTACTTC.

V gene TRBV6-6 combines with J gene TRBJ2-5; D call uncertain. Germline-derived CDR1 and CDR2 are MNHNY and SVGAGI (reference sequence). This CDR3 has 13 residues. Trimming pared 5 bases from V and 1 base from J, leaving 8 bases between. The CDR3 loop is CASSPDSQETQYF. In nucleotides, the CDR3 is TGTGCCAGCAGTCCCGATAGCCAAGAGACCCAGTACTTC.

The genes are TRBV29-1 and TRBJ1-2; D might be TRBD1 (5 bases). Germline-derived CDR1 and CDR2 are SQVTM and ANQGSEA. The CDR3 is 13 residues long. The V end was cut by 2 bases, the J end by 4 bases, with 11 bases between. The CDR3 sequence: CSVENTGAYGYTF. CDR3 sequence (DNA): TGCAGCGTTGAAAATACAGGAGCCTATGGCTACACCTTC. The full variable domain, with the rest looked up from reference TRBV29-1 and TRBJ1-2, is SAVISQKPSRDICQRGTSLTIQCQVDSQVTMMFWYRQQPGQSLTLIATANQGSEATYESGFVIDKFPISRPNLTFSTLTVSNMSPEDSSIYLCSVENTGAYGYTFGSGTRLTVV.

This clone was detected once. This chain connects TRBV7-8 to TRBJ2-6; 7 bases align to TRBD2. V shed 3 bases and J 0 bases; nucleotides not matched to a gene: 5. CDR1 is SGHVS and CDR2 is FQNEAQ in the germline V gene. The CDR3 runs 17 residues. CDR3 protein: CASSFGGGFSGANVLTF. The DNA for the CDR3 is TGTGCCAGCAGCTTTGGGGGGGGATTCTCTGGGGCCAACGTCCTGACTTTC.

V is TRBV11-3 and J is TRBJ2-6, with 7 bases aligning to TRBD1. The CDR3 runs to 17 residues. Germline lookup yields CDR1 SGHNT and CDR2 YENEEA. The junction had 5 bases not matched to a gene; V was cut back by 3 bases and J by 0 bases. The CDR3 here is CASSFESGGSGANVLTF. The CDR3 bases are TGTGCCAGCAGCTTCGAGTCAGGGGGCTCTGGGGCCAACGTCCTGACTTTC.

This clone has a handful of counts. The chain joins TRBV3-1 (or the pseudogene TRBV3-2) to TRBJ1-2; TRBD1 matches 7 bases. This CDR3 has 15 amino acids. V was clipped by 0 bases and J by 9 bases; unmatched bases: 10. CDR1 is LGHDT, CDR2 YNNKEL, per germline (reference sequence). The CDR3 region is CASSQDLGQEGCYTF. The DNA for the CDR3 is TGTGCCAGCAGCCAAGATCTAGGACAGGAGGGGTGCTACACCTTC.

This chain uses TRBV28 with TRBJ2-5, with 8 bases lining up with TRBD2. This CDR3 comprises 14 residues. V lost 1 base and J lost 3; bases outside the gene matches: 1. Germline V gene sequence: CDR1 MDHEN, CDR2 SYDVKM. The CDR3 is CASSLSRGEETQYF. The DNA for the CDR3 is TGTGCCAGCAGTTTATCGCGGGGGGAAGAGACCCAGTACTTC.

The chain employs TRBV25-1 and TRBJ2-1; tentative D call: TRBD1 (7 bases). Trimming stripped 5 bases from V and 10 bases from J, with 18 bases between. From germline, CDR1 is MGHDK and CDR2 SYGVNS. The CDR3 totals 14 residues. The CDR3 nucleotides read TGTGCCAGCAGTTCGAGAGAGGGGGCGGGAGAGCAGTTCTTC. Protein product: CASSSREGAGEQFF. The complete variable domain, with remaining parts taken from reference TRBV25-1 and TRBJ2-1, reads EADIYQTPRYLVIGTGKKITLECSQTMGHDKMYWYQQDPGMELHLIHYSYGVNSTEKGDLSSESTVSRIRTEHFPLTLESARPSHTSQYLCASSSREGAGEQFFGPGTRLTVL.

The chain combines TRBV5-1 with TRBJ2-2, with a possible D match to TRBD2 (5 bases). The germline CDR1 and CDR2 sequences are SGHRS and YFSETQ. The CDR3 runs 15 residues. V dropped 4 bases and J dropped 4 bases, with 14 bases sitting between them. The CDR3 DNA reads TGCGCCAGCAGCCGGGATCTAGTTGGCACCGGGGAGCTGTTTTTT. Its translation: CASSRDLVGTGELFF.

The chain couples TRBV3-1 (or the pseudogene TRBV3-2) to TRBJ2-7; 10 nucleotides match TRBD1. Trimming cost V 8 bases and J 1 base; bases outside gene matches: 5. The germline V gene encodes CDR1 LGHDT and CDR2 YNNKEL (reference sequence). The CDR3 extends over 14 amino acids. CDR3: CASSRTGGSYEQYF. As DNA, the CDR3 is TGTGCCAGCTCCCGGACAGGGGGGTCCTACGAGCAGTACTTC.

This chain links TRBV9 with TRBJ2-5; 7 bases agree with TRBD2. The CDR3 contains 15 residues. CDR1 is SGDLS, CDR2 YYNGEE, per germline. The V gene end was trimmed by 4 bases and the J gene end by 2 bases; junction bases not matched to a gene: 8. In DNA form, the CDR3 reads TGTGCCAGCAGCCTAGGGGAGGGGACTCAAGAGACCCAGTACTTC. Its protein product is CASSLGEGTQETQYF. The whole variable domain, remainder taken from reference TRBV9 and TRBJ2-5, is DSGVTQTPKHLITATGQRVTLRCSPRSGDLSVYWYQQSLDQGLQFLIQYYNGEERAKGNILERFSAQQFPDLHSELNLSSLELGDSALYFCASSLGEGTQETQYFGPGTRLLVL.

The chain combines TRBV5-5 with TRBJ1-2; D gene unclear. This CDR3 is 14 amino acids long. V gave up 2 bases and J gave up 0 bases, with 8 bases separating them. Germline V gene sequence: CDR1 SGHKS, CDR2 YYEKEE (reference sequence). The CDR3 protein is CASSLIVTNYGYTF. For the CDR3, the DNA is TGTGCCAGCAGCTTAATAGTGACTAACTATGGCTACACCTTC.